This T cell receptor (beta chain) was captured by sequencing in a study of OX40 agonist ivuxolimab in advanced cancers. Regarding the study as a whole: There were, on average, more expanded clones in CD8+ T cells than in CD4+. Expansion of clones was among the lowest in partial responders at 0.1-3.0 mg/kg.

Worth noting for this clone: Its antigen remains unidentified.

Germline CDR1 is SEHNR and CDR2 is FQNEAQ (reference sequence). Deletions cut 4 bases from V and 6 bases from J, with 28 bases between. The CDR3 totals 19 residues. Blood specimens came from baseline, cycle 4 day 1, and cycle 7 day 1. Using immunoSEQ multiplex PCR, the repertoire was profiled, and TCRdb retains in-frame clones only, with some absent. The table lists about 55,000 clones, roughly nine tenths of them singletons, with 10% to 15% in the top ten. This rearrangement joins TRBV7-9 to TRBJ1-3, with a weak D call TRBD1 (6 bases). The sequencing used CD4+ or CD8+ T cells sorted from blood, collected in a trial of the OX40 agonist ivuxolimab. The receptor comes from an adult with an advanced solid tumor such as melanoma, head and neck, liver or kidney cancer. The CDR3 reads CASSSRVPGTWSNENTIYF. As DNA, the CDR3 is TGTGCCAGCAGCTCAAGGGTCCCCGGGACATGGTCGAATGAAAACACCATATATTTT. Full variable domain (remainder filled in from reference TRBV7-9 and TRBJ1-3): DTGVSQNPRHKITKRGQNVTFRCDPISEHNRLYWYRQTLGQGPEFLTYFQNEAQLEKSRLLSDRFSAERPKGSFSTLEIQRTEQGDSAMYLCASSSRVPGTWSNENTIYFGEGSWLTVV.